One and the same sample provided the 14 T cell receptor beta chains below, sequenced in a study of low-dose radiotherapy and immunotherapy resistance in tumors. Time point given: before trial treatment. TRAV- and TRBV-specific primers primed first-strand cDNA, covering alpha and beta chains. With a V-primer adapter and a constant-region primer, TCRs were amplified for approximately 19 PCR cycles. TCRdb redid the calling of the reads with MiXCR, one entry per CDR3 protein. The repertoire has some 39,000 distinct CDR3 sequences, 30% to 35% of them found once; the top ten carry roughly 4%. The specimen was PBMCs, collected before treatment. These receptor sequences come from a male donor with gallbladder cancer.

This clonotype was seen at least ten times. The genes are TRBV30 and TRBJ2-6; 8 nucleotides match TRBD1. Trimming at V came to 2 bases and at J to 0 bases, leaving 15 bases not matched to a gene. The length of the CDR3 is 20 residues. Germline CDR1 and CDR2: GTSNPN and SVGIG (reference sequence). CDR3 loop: CAWSPRPGQGILSGANVLTF. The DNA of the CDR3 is TGTGCCTGGAGTCCCCGACCCGGACAGGGAATTCTCTCTGGGGCCAACGTCCTGACTTTC.

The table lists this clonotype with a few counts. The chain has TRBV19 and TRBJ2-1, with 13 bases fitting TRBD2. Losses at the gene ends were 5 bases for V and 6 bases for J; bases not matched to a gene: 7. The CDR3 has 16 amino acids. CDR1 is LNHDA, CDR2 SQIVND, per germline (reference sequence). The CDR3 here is CASSPQWTSGSNEQFF. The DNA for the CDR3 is TGTGCCAGTAGTCCCCAATGGACTAGCGGGAGCAATGAGCAGTTCTTC.

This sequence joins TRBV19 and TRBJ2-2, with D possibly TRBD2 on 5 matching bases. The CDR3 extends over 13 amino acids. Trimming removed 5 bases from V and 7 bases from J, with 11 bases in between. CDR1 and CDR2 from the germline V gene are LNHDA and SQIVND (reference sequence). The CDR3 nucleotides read TGTGCCAGTAGTCCCCGACGGGACGGGGAGCTGTTTTTT. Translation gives CASSPRRDGELFF.

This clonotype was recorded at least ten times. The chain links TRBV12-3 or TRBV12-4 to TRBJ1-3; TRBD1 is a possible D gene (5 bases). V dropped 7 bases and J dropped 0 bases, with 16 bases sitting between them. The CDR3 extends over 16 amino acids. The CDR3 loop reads CASNAWGQSSGNTIYF. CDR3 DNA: TGTGCCAGCAACGCCTGGGGCCAGAGCTCTGGAAACACCATATATTTT.

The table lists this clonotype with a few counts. As DNA, the CDR3 is TGTGCTAGTGGTGCTTGGGGGACTAGTAGTATTGAGCAGTTCTTC. This gives the protein CASGAWGTSSIEQFF. V gene TRBV12-5 combines with J gene TRBJ2-1; 8 bases match TRBD2. Germline CDR1 LGHNT, CDR2 FRNRAP. The CDR3 runs 15 residues. J gave up 9 bases and V 5 bases, and 12 bases lay outside the gene matches.

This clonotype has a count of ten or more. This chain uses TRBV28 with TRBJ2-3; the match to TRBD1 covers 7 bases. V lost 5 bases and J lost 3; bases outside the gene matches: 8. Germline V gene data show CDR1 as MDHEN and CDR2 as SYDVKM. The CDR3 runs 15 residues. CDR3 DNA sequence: TGTGCCAGCAGTCCAGGGGGTGCGGGTACAGATACGCAGTATTTT. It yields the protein CASSPGGAGTDTQYF.

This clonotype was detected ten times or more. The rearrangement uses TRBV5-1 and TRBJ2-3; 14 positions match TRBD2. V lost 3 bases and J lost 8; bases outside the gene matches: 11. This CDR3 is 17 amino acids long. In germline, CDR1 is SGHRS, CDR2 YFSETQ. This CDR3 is CASSSRTSGGSSGTQYF. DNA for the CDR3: TGCGCCAGCAGCTCGCGGACTAGCGGGGGGTCCAGCGGTACGCAGTATTTT. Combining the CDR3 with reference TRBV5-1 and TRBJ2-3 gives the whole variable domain KAGVTQTPRYLIKTRGQQVTLSCSPISGHRSVSWYQQTPGQGLQFLFEYFSETQRNKGNFPGRFSGRQFSNSRSEMNVSTLELGDSALYLCASSSRTSGGSSGTQYFGPGTRLTVL.

The CDR3 DNA reads TGCGCCAGCAGCTCGCAGGGACAGGGGACGAATGAGCAGTTCTTC. Translation gives CASSSQGQGTNEQFF. The chain is built from TRBV5-1 and TRBJ2-1; 10 nucleotides match TRBD1. The V and J ends lost 3 bases and 7 bases, in that order; junction bases with no gene match: 7. There are 15 residues in the CDR3. Germline CDR1 reads SGHRS; CDR2 reads YFSETQ.

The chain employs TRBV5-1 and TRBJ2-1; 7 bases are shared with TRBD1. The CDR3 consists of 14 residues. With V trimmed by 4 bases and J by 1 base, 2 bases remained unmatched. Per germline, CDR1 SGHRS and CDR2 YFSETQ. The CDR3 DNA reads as TGCGCCAGCAGCCCGGGACAGTCCTACAATGAGCAGTTCTTC. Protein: CASSPGQSYNEQFF.

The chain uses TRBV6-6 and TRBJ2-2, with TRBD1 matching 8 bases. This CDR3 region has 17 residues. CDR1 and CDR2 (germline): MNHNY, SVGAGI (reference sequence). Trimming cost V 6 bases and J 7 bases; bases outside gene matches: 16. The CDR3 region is CASSQIDYRGTVGELFF. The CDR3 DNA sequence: TGTGCCAGCAGCCAAATAGACTACAGGGGGACAGTCGGGGAGCTGTTTTTT.

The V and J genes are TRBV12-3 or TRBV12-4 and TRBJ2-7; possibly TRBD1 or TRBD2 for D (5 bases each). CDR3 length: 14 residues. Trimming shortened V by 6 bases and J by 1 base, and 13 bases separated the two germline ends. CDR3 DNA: TGTGCCAGCAGCTCGGGACGGATGTCCTACGAGCAGTACTTC. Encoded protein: CASSSGRMSYEQYF.

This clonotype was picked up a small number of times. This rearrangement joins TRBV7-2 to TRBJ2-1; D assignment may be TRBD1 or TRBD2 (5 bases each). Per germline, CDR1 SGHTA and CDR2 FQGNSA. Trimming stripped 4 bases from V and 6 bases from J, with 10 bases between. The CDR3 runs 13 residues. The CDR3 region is CASSSDGGNEQFF. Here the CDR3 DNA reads TGTGCCAGCAGCTCAGATGGGGGCAATGAGCAGTTCTTC.

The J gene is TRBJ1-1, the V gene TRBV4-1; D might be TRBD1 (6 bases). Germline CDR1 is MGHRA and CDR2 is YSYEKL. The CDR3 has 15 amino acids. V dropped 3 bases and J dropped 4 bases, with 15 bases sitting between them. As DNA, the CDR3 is TGCGCCAGCAGCCATCCCGGTTTGGGGGCCACTGAAGCTTTCTTT. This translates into CASSHPGLGATEAFF.

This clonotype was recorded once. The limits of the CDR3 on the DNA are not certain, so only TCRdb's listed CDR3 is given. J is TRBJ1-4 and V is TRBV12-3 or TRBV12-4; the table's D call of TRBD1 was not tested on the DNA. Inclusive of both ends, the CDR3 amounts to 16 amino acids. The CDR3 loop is CASSFIMAGGKKNCFF.